The clone carrying this TCR beta chain was detected many times. This sample is drawn from a study of Graves' ophthalmopathy and Graves' hyperthyroidism. Excluded: other autoimmune disease, uncontrolled infection, pregnancy or lactation. For repertoire sequencing, the TCR beta CDR3 regions were amplified from RNA transcripts. RT-PCR was first run with HTBI primers, then multiplex PCR in a second round. Each CDR3 protein is one row after TCRdb ran MiXCR on the multiplex PCR reads. The sample includes around 1,000,000 distinct CDR3 sequences, about two fifths of them seen just once. Trimming cost V 6 bases and J 0 bases; bases outside gene matches: 11. There are 16 residues in the CDR3. The germline CDR1 and CDR2 sequences are LNHDA and SQIVND (reference sequence).

The sequence derives from an adult man with Graves' hyperthyroidism. The chain recombines TRBV19 with TRBJ2-7, with TRBD1 matching over 7 bases. Sequenced sample: peripheral blood or thyroid tissue (not recorded which). The CDR3 DNA sequence: TGTGCCAGTAGGGGAAAGGGGACAGCCTACTCCTACGAGCAGTACTTC. This gives the protein CASRGKGTAYSYEQYF. Complete variable domain (other parts from reference TRBV19 and TRBJ2-7): DGGITQSPKYLFRKEGQNVTLSCEQNLNHDAMYWYRQDPGQGLRLIYYSQIVNDFQKGDIAEGYSVSREKKESFPLTVTSAQKNPTAFYLCASRGKGTAYSYEQYFGPGTRLTVT.